The clone carrying this T cell receptor (beta chain) was found many times. Its antigen is unknown. The data were taken from a study of molecular identifiers for immune sequencing clone quantification. Overall study results and limits: Clonotypes surpassing 20 RNA copies contained over 97% of effector molecules, versus under 1% in naive cells.

TCRdb re-called the PCR reads with MiXCR, one entry per CDR3 protein. The sample contains about 320,000 distinct CDR3 sequences, about 21% of which appear only once. Per germline, CDR1 MDHEN and CDR2 SYDVKM. V was trimmed by 3 bases and J by 2 bases, leaving 8 bases between them. The CDR3 sequence is 13 residues long. This clonotype was obtained from a human donor in good health. Some libraries in this study had Jurkat cell RNA spiked in. Source material: naive CD8+ T cells from blood, with Jurkat cell RNA spiked in. Regarding subset: FACS-sorted CD8+CD4-CCR7+CD45RA+ naive T cells. The rearrangement uses TRBV28 and TRBJ2-7; the D gene is possibly TRBD1 (6 bases). The CDR3 loop is CASSLYRAYEQYF. The CDR3 DNA is TGTGCCAGCAGTTTGTACAGGGCCTACGAGCAGTACTTC.